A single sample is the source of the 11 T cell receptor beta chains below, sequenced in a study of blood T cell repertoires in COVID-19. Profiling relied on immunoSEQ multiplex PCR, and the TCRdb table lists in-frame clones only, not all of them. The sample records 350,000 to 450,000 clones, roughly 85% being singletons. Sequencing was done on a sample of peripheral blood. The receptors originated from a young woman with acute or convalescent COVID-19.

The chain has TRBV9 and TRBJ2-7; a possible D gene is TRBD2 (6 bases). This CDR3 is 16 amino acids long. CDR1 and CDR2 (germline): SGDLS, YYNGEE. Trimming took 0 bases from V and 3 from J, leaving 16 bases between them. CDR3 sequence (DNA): TGTGCCAGCAGCGTAGGGGCGGGGCAATACATCTACGAGCAGTACTTC. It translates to CASSVGAGQYIYEQYF.

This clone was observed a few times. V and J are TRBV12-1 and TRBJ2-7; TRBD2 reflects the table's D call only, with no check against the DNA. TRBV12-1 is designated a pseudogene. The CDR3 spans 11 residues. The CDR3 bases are TGTGCCAGCAGCATAAGCCACGAGCAGTACTTC. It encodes CASSISHEQYF.

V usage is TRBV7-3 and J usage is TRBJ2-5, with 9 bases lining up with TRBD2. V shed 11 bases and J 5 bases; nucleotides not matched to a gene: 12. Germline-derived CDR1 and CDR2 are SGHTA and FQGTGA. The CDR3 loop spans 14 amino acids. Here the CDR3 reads CAVSSGGREETQYF. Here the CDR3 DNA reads TGTGCCGTAAGTAGCGGGGGTAGAGAGGAGACCCAGTACTTC.

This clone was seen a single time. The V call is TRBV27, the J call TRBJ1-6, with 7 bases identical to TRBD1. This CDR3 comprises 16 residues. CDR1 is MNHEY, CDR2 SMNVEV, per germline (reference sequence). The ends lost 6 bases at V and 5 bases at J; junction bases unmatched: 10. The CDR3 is CASRQPGGADNSPLHF. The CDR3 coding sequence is TGTGCCAGCAGGCAACCAGGGGGAGCGGATAATTCACCCCTCCACTTT.

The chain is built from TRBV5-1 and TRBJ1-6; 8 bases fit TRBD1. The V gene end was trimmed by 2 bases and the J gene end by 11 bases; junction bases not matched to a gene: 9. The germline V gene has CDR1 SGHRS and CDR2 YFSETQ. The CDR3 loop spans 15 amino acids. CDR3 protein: CASSFSIGTGAPLHF. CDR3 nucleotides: TGCGCCAGCAGCTTCTCGATCGGGACAGGAGCACCCCTCCACTTT.

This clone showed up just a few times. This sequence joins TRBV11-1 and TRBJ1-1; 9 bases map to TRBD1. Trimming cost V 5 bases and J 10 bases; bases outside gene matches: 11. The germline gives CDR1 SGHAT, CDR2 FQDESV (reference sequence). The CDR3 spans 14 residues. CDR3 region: CASSPNTQGAGAFF. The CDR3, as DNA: TGTGCCAGCAGCCCCAACACACAGGGGGCAGGAGCTTTCTTT. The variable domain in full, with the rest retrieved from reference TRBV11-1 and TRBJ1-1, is EAEVAQSPRYKITEKSQAVAFWCDPISGHATLYWYRQILGQGPELLVQFQDESVVDDSQLPKDRFSAERLKGVDSTLKIQPAELGDSAMYLCASSPNTQGAGAFFGQGTRLTVV.

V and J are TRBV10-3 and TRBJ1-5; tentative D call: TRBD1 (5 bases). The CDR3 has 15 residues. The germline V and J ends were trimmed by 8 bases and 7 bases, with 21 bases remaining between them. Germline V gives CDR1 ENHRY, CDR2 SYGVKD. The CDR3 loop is CAIRLSDGEGQPQHF. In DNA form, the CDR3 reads TGTGCCATCCGCCTTTCTGACGGGGAGGGGCAGCCCCAGCATTTT.

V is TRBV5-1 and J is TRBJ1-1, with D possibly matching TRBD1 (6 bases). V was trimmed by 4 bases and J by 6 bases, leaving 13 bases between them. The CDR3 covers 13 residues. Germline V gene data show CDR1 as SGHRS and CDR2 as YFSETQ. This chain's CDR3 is CASSVREGAEAFF. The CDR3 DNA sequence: TGCGCCAGCAGCGTACGGGAGGGGGCTGAAGCTTTCTTT.

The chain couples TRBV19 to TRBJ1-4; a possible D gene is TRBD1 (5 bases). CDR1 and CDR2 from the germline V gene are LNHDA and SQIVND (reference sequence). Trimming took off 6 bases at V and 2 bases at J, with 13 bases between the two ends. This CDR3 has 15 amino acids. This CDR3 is CASSAGMLTNEKLFF. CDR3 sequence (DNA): TGTGCCAGTAGCGCAGGGATGTTGACTAATGAAAAACTGTTTTTT.

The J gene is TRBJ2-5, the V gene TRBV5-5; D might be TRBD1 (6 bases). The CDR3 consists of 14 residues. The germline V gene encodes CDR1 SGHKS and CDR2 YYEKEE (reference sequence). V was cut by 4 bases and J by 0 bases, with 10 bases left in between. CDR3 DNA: TGTGCCAGCAGCCGTACAGGGAACCAAGAGACCCAGTACTTC. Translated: CASSRTGNQETQYF.

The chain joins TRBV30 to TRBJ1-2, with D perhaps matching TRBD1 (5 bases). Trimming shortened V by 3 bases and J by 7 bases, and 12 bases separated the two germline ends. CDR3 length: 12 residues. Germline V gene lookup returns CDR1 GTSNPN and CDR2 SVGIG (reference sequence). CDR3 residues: CAWSSTGPGYTF. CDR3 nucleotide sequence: TGTGCCTGGAGCAGTACAGGACCTGGCTACACCTTC.